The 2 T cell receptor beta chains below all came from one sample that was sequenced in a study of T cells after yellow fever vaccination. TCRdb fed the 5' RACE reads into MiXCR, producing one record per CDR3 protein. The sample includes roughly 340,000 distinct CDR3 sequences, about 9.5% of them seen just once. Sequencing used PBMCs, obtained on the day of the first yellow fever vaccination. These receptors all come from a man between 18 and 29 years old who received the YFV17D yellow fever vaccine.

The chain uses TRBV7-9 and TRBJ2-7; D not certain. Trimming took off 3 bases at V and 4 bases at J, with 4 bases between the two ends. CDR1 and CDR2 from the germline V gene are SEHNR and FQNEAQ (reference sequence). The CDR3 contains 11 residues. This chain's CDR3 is CASSFDYEQYF. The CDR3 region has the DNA TGTGCCAGCAGCTTTGATTACGAGCAGTACTTC.

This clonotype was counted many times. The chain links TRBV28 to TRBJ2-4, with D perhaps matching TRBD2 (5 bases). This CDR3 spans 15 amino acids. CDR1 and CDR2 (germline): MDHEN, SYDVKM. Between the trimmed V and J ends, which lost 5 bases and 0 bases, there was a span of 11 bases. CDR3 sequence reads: CASSDGVIAKNIQYF. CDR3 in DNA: TGTGCCAGCAGTGACGGGGTGATAGCCAAAAACATTCAGTACTTC.